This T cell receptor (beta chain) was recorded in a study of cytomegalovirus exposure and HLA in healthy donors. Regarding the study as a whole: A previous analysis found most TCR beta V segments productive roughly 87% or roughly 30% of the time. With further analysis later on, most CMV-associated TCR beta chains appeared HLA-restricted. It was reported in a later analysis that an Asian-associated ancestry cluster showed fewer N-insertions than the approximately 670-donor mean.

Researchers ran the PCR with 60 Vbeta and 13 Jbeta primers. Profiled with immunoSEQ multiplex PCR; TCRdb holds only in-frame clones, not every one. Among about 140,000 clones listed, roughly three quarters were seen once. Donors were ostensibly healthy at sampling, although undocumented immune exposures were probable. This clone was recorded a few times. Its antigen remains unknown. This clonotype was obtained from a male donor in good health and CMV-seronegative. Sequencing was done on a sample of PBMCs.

CDR3 nucleotide sequence: TGTGCCAGCAGTCCTAGCGGTGTCTCCTACGAGCAGTACTTC. Protein sequence: CASSPSGVSYEQYF. The V and J genes are TRBV7-8 and TRBJ2-7; TRBD2 agrees at 7 bases. The junction had 5 bases not matched to a gene; V was cut back by 6 bases and J by 0 bases. The CDR3 contains 14 residues. Germline V gene lookup returns CDR1 SGHVS and CDR2 FQNEAQ.